The rows below give T cell receptor beta chains drawn from one sample of a study of OX40 agonist ivuxolimab in advanced cancers. Here immunoSEQ multiplex PCR was the method, and the copy in TCRdb shows in-frame clones only, minus some. Of nearly 65,000 clones listed, about 90% were seen once; the top ten hold less than 5%. The sequences come from CD4+ or CD8+ T cells sorted from blood, collected in a trial of the OX40 agonist ivuxolimab. Receptors originate from an adult with an advanced solid tumor such as melanoma, head and neck, liver or kidney cancer. Each CDR3 is given with its conserved first and last residue. The D gene is left open where the match is weak. Size is stated for part of the rows, as once, few or many counts, or as a class when the clone is expanded.

size	J	D	V	CDR3	DNA
-	TRBJ2-1	-	TRBV2	CASSVDPLAGHTRGSGYNEQFF	TGTGCCAGCAGTGTGGATCCCCTGGCTGGGCACACTAGGGGATCAGGGTACAATGAGCAGTTCTTC
once	TRBJ1-4	TRBD1	TRBV28	CASSSSGTGMIDLPEKLFF	TGTGCCAGCAGTTCCTCCGGGACAGGGATGATAGATTTGCCTGAAAAACTGTTTTTT
-	TRBJ2-6	-	TRBV21-1	CASRPGAAGANVLTF	TGTGCCAGCAGGCCCGGGGCGGCTGGGGCCAACGTCCTGACTTTC
-	TRBJ2-7	-	TRBV28	CASSPRDRVYEQYF	TGTGCCAGCAGTCCGCGGGACCGTGTCTACGAGCAGTACTTC
-	TRBJ1-2	-	TRBV5-4	CARRNRPGERGGYTF	TGTGCCAGAAGAAACAGGCCGGGGGAGCGGGGTGGCTACACCTTC
-	TRBJ2-1	-	TRBV13	CASSSEGVLDNEQFF	TGTGCCAGCAGTAGTGAAGGGGTATTGGACAATGAGCAGTTCTTC
-	TRBJ1-5	-	TRBV21-1	CASSKVWGSVGAMAGSSNQPQHF	TGTGCCAGCAGCAAAGTATGGGGGTCGGTAGGGGCCATGGCGGGGAGCAGCAATCAGCCCCAGCATTTT
-	TRBJ1-2	-	TRBV4-1	CASSQDERDYGYTF	TGCGCCAGCAGCCAAGATGAGAGGGACTATGGCTACACCTTC
-	TRBJ2-1	-	TRBV28	CASSLEGPRDEQFF	TGTGCCAGCAGTTTGGAGGGCCCTAGGGATGAGCAGTTCTTC
-	TRBJ2-1	-	TRBV9	CASSVANEQFF	TGTGCCAGCAGCGTTGCAAATGAGCAGTTCTTC
-	TRBJ2-7	-	TRBV5-6	CASSRGHEQYF	TGTGCCAGCAGCCGGGGCCACGAGCAGTACTTC
-	TRBJ2-6	TRBD2	TRBV5-4	CASSGGLAGGWSGANVLTF	TGTGCCAGCAGCGGGGGACTAGCGGGAGGGTGGTCTGGGGCCAACGTCCTGACTTTC
-	TRBJ2-1	-	TRBV7-3	CASSLFGQINEQFF	TGTGCCAGCAGCTTATTCGGACAGATCAATGAGCAGTTCTTC
-	TRBJ2-1	-	TRBV6-1	CASSDIVRNEQFF	TGTGCCAGCAGTGATATAGTTCGCAATGAGCAGTTCTTC
-	TRBJ2-7	-	TRBV4-1	CASSQEGEGTEQYF	TGCGCCAGCAGCCAAGAAGGAGAAGGGACCGAGCAGTACTTC
once	TRBJ2-1	-	TRBV7-3	CASSLSGDEQFF	TGTGCCAGCAGCTTATCGGGAGATGAGCAGTTCTTC
-	TRBJ2-1	TRBD2	TRBV9	CASSSGTSDMNEQFF	TGTGCCAGCAGCTCCGGGACTAGCGATATGAATGAGCAGTTCTTC
-	TRBJ1-1	TRBD1	TRBV25-1	CASSVTGEGFTEAFF	TGTGCCAGCAGTGTCACAGGGGAAGGTTTCACTGAAGCTTTCTTT
-	TRBJ2-7	-	TRBV11-2	CATVANSYEQYF	TGTGCCACCGTGGCTAACTCCTACGAGCAGTACTTC
-	TRBJ1-3	-	TRBV4-2	CASSQALGESGNTIYF	TGTGCCAGCAGCCAAGCGTTGGGCGAGAGTGGAAACACCATATATTTT
-	TRBJ2-1	-	TRBV27	CASSYNYNEQFF	TGTGCCAGCAGTTACAACTACAATGAGCAGTTCTTC
-	TRBJ1-4	TRBD1	TRBV27	CASSLYDAGGTEKLFF	TGTGCCAGCAGTTTATATGACGCAGGGGGGACCGAAAAACTGTTTTTT
-	TRBJ2-3	-	TRBV9	CASSVALGAYTQYF	TGTGCCAGCAGCGTAGCGCTAGGTGCGTATACGCAGTATTTT
-	TRBJ2-7	-	TRBV4-3	CASSQVRQGRYEQYF	TGCGCCAGCAGCCAAGTTAGGCAGGGAAGGTACGAGCAGTACTTC
-	TRBJ1-5	-	TRBV6-5	CASSYSNRADQPQHF	TGTGCCAGCAGTTACTCGAACAGGGCGGATCAGCCCCAGCATTTT
-	TRBJ2-2	TRBD1	TRBV28	CASMPTGTGAAGELFF	TGTGCCAGCATGCCAACCGGGACAGGGGCCGCCGGGGAGCTGTTTTTT
-	TRBJ2-1	TRBD2	TRBV9	CASSSSSSGQAVSSYNEQFF	TGTGCCAGCAGCTCGAGCTCTAGCGGTCAAGCCGTTAGCTCCTACAATGAGCAGTTCTTC
-	TRBJ2-7	-	TRBV30	CAWSATSSEQYF	TGTGCCTGGAGTGCCACTAGCTCCGAGCAGTACTTC
once	TRBJ2-1	TRBD2	TRBV28	CASSPPTSGNYNEQFF	TGTGCCAGCAGTCCACCGACTAGCGGCAACTACAATGAGCAGTTCTTC